These 9 T cell receptor beta chains were all obtained from the same sample, sequenced in a study of vaccination effects on CD4 cells after COVID-19. These TCRs are of unknown antigen specificity. The ViraFEST assay expanded antigen-specific CD4+ T cells with viral peptide pools before sequencing. Isolation of CD4+ T cells took place after 10 to 11 days of culture. The vaccine given was either BNT162b2 or mRNA-1273, in two doses. Sequencing was performed with immunoSEQ multiplex PCR; in TCRdb, only in-frame clones are kept and a portion is missing. The table records tens of thousands of clones, around 80% of them present only once. Sequencing used CD4+ T cells from PBMCs cultured with HCoV-OC43 spike peptides, obtained after COVID-19 vaccination. The subset: HCoV-OC43 spike overlapping peptide pool stimulation. The receptor source for this set is a human donor who received a COVID-19 vaccine.

The rearrangement joins TRBV19 to TRBJ1-1; D gene unclear. V was pared by 9 bases and J by 0 bases, with 8 bases between. Germline loops: CDR1 LNHDA, CDR2 SQIVND (reference sequence). The CDR3 has 12 amino acids. In DNA form, the CDR3 reads TGTGCCAGCAGCCCCCTGAACACTGAAGCTTTCTTT. Its protein is CASSPLNTEAFF. Based on the CDR3 plus reference TRBV19 and TRBJ1-1, the full variable domain is DGGITQSPKYLFRKEGQNVTLSCEQNLNHDAMYWYRQDPGQGLRLIYYSQIVNDFQKGDIAEGYSVSREKKESFPLTVTSAQKNPTAFYLCASSPLNTEAFFGQGTRLTVV.

This chain uses TRBV5-1 with TRBJ2-5; a possible D gene is TRBD1 (6 bases). V lost 0 bases and J lost 4, with 10 bases in between. This CDR3 is built from 14 residues. Germline CDR1 reads SGHRS; CDR2 reads YFSETQ. The CDR3 DNA reads TGCGCCAGCAGCTTGGAGACAGGCCGAGAGACCCAGTACTTC. It yields the protein CASSLETGRETQYF.

The rearrangement uses TRBV11-3 and TRBJ2-7, with TRBD2 matching over 7 bases. Germline CDR1 and CDR2: SGHNT and YENEEA. The V gene end was trimmed by 5 bases and the J gene end by 6 bases; junction bases not matched to a gene: 1. The length of the CDR3 is 11 residues. The CDR3 sequence is CASSGGGEQYF. In DNA, the CDR3 is TGTGCCAGCAGCGGGGGGGGCGAGCAGTACTTC.

V and J are TRBV14 and TRBJ2-1; 8 bases match TRBD2. Trimming removed 1 base from V and 4 bases from J; junction bases left unmatched: 6. This CDR3 spans 16 amino acids. Germline V gene lookup returns CDR1 SGHDN and CDR2 FVKESK. DNA of the CDR3: TGTGCCAGCAGCCAAGCGCCAGCGGGAGTATACAATGAGCAGTTCTTC. It encodes CASSQAPAGVYNEQFF.

The genes are TRBV21-1 and TRBJ2-1; the listed D gene, TRBD1, was not tested against the DNA. TRBV21-1 is a recognized pseudogene. This CDR3 region has 17 residues. CDR3 nucleotide sequence: TGTGCCAGCAGCAAAGACCTGGGACAGGGGGGCTCTGACGAGCAGTTCTTC. Translation gives CASSKDLGQGGSDEQFF.

This clone was seen repeatedly, ten times or more. At the DNA level, this CDR3 is encoded by other sequences in the same sample as well. V gene TRBV20-1 combines with J gene TRBJ1-2; no reliable D call. The CDR3 covers 11 residues. The ends were cut back, 1 base at V and 8 bases at J, with 8 bases in the middle. Germline V gene sequence: CDR1 DFQATT, CDR2 SNEGSKA (reference sequence). The CDR3 bases are TGCAGTGCTAGAGCGGGGTACGGCTACACCTTC. Protein product: CSARAGYGYTF.

This clone was detected a few times. This rearrangement joins TRBV12-5 to TRBJ1-5; D uncertain. Trimming pared 0 bases from V and 4 bases from J, leaving 16 bases between. The CDR3 has 17 residues. The germline V gene has CDR1 LGHNT and CDR2 FRNRAP. The CDR3 protein is CASGLVNSGRPNQPQHF. The CDR3 DNA follows: TGTGCTAGTGGTTTGGTAAACTCCGGCAGACCTAATCAGCCCCAGCATTTT. Filled out from reference TRBV12-5 and TRBJ1-5, the complete variable domain reads DARVTQTPRHKVTEMGQEVTMRCQPILGHNTVFWYRQTMMQGLELLAYFRNRAPLDDSGMPKDRFSAEMPDATLATLKIQPSEPRDSAVYFCASGLVNSGRPNQPQHFGDGTRLSIL.

The CDR3 DNA sequence: TGTGCCAGCAGCTCAAGGGGCGGGCCAATTCGGACCCAGTACTTC. Translating it yields CASSSRGGPIRTQYF. This sequence joins TRBV7-9 and TRBJ2-5; D may correspond to TRBD1 or TRBD2 (5 bases each). The CDR3 extends over 15 amino acids. From germline, CDR1 is SEHNR and CDR2 FQNEAQ (reference sequence). V lost 4 bases, J lost 7 bases, and 19 bases lay in between. Full variable domain (missing parts from reference TRBV7-9 and TRBJ2-5): DTGVSQNPRHKITKRGQNVTFRCDPISEHNRLYWYRQTLGQGPEFLTYFQNEAQLEKSRLLSDRFSAERPKGSFSTLEIQRTEQGDSAMYLCASSSRGGPIRTQYFGPGTRLLVL.

The gene calls are TRBV30 and TRBJ1-3; 7 positions agree with TRBD1. Germline V gives CDR1 GTSNPN, CDR2 SVGIG (reference sequence). V shed 0 bases, J shed 4 bases, and the junction held 12 bases outside the gene matches. This CDR3 has 17 amino acids. CDR3 residues: CAWSVLRDSRGGNTIYF. CDR3 nucleotide sequence: TGTGCCTGGAGTGTACTTCGGGACAGTCGAGGAGGAAACACCATATATTTT.